Below, 28 T cell receptor beta chains from the same sample are listed, as sequenced in a study of T cell responses to AZD1222 COVID-19 vaccine. Generated by immunoSEQ multiplex PCR, the TCRdb table keeps only in-frame clones and is missing some. The sample shows over 110,000 clones, around 91% of them seen only once. The sample in question was peripheral blood, obtained 28 days after the second AZD1222 dose. The receptors come from an adult who received the AZD1222 COVID-19 vaccine.

The chain uses TRBV14 and TRBJ2-1, with D possibly matching TRBD2 (5 bases). This CDR3 comprises 12 residues. Germline CDR1 reads SGHDN; CDR2 reads FVKESK. Trimming cost V 3 bases and J 14 bases, with 14 bases left between them. CDR3 coding DNA: TGTGCCAGCAGCCAGGGAAGACTGCGGGAGTTCTTC. This codes for CASSQGRLREFF.

The rearrangement links TRBV9 to TRBJ1-1; D not certain. Germline loops: CDR1 SGDLS, CDR2 YYNGEE. CDR3 size: 14 residues. Trimming stripped 0 bases from V and 1 base from J, with 7 bases between. The CDR3 DNA reads TGTGCCAGCAGCGTAGGGCCGGGGAACACTGAAGCTTTCTTT. Residues: CASSVGPGNTEAFF.

This clone appeared once. The CDR3 DNA reads TGTGCCAGCAGCTTGGACGCAGATACGCAGTATTTT. Amino acids: CASSLDADTQYF. This rearrangement joins TRBV7-2 to TRBJ2-3; D is undetermined. Germline V lookup: CDR1 SGHTA, CDR2 FQGNSA. There are 12 residues in the CDR3. V was trimmed by 3 bases and J by 4 bases, leaving 5 bases between them.

The chain recombines TRBV12-3 or TRBV12-4 with TRBJ1-6; D gene ambiguous. CDR3 length: 12 residues. Between the trimmed V and J ends, which lost 8 bases and 3 bases, there was a span of 5 bases. The CDR3 here is CASGDYNSPLHF. Written as DNA, the CDR3 is TGTGCCAGCGGGGACTATAATTCACCCCTCCACTTT.

V is TRBV7-3 and J is TRBJ1-1; a weak D match, TRBD1 (6 bases). Germline CDR1 and CDR2: SGHTA and FQGTGA. This CDR3 contains 15 residues. V was shortened by 5 bases and J by 0 bases, with 13 bases between the two germline ends. CDR3 DNA sequence: TGTGCCAGCAGCAAACAGGGTAGGATGAACACTGAAGCTTTCTTT. It is translated as CASSKQGRMNTEAFF. The full variable domain, rest sourced from reference TRBV7-3 and TRBJ1-1, is GAGVSQTPSNKVTEKGKYVELRCDPISGHTALYWYRQSLGQGPEFLIYFQGTGAADDSGLPNDRFFAVRPEGSVSTLKIQRTERGDSAVYLCASSKQGRMNTEAFFGQGTRLTVV.

V usage is TRBV15 and J usage is TRBJ1-1; a possible D gene is TRBD1 (5 bases). V was pared by 5 bases and J by 1 base, with 8 bases between. The CDR3 is 13 amino acids. Germline V gene lookup returns CDR1 LNHNV and CDR2 YYDKDF (reference sequence). Here the CDR3 reads CATSAGGNTEAFF. CDR3 nucleotides: TGTGCCACCAGCGCGGGGGGGAACACTGAAGCTTTCTTT.

This chain links TRBV5-8 with TRBJ1-5; D is ambiguous. The CDR3 length is 13 residues. Germline loops: CDR1 SGHTS, CDR2 YDEGEE. Trimming left V 5 bases short and J 7 bases short, with 13 bases between. CDR3 bases: TGTGCCAGCAGTCACAGAGGTTCCCAGCCCCAGCATTTT. It codes for CASSHRGSQPQHF.

The chain uses TRBV2 and TRBJ2-3, with D possibly called TRBD1 or TRBD2 (6 bases each). V was shortened by 9 bases and J by 2 bases, with 18 bases between the two germline ends. Per germline, CDR1 SNHLY and CDR2 FYNNEI. CDR3 size: 15 residues. The CDR3 region has the DNA TGTGCCAGTCAGTGGGGGGCCCGAATCACAGATACGCAGTATTTT. Translation: CASQWGARITDTQYF.

V is TRBV3-1 (or the pseudogene TRBV3-2) and J is TRBJ1-6; D might be TRBD1 (5 bases). V lost 0 bases, J lost 0 bases, and 18 bases lay in between. The CDR3 contains 20 residues. Per germline, CDR1 LGHDT and CDR2 YNNKEL (reference sequence). CDR3: CASSQDITGHTSSYNSPLHF. The DNA of the CDR3 is TGTGCCAGCAGCCAAGATATTACAGGTCATACGAGCTCCTATAATTCACCCCTCCACTTT.

The CDR3 nucleotides read TGCGCCAGCAGCCAAGGACTAGCGGGAGCCACCGGGGAGCTGTTTTTT. Translating it yields CASSQGLAGATGELFF. The J gene is TRBJ2-2, the V gene TRBV4-1; 12 bases map to TRBD2. The CDR3 extends over 16 amino acids. After removal of 1 base from V and 4 bases from J, the junction contained 1 base not matched to a gene. Germline CDR1 MGHRA, CDR2 YSYEKL.

The gene calls are TRBV2 and TRBJ1-2; D is unresolved. The CDR3 spans 13 residues. Germline V gene sequence: CDR1 SNHLY, CDR2 FYNNEI. Trimming pared 7 bases from V and 3 bases from J, leaving 12 bases between. The CDR3 sequence: CASKELSDYGYTF. In DNA form, the CDR3 reads TGTGCCAGCAAAGAGCTTAGTGACTATGGCTACACCTTC.

This clone was seen only a few times. J is TRBJ1-5 and V is TRBV6-5, with 7 bases identical to TRBD1. The CDR3 extends over 14 amino acids. Losses at the gene ends were 10 bases for V and 0 bases for J; bases not matched to a gene: 6. CDR1 is MNHEY, CDR2 SVGAGI, per germline. CDR3 protein: CATREGASNQPQHF. The CDR3 DNA follows: TGTGCCACCCGAGAGGGGGCTAGCAATCAGCCCCAGCATTTT.

The genes are TRBV9 and TRBJ2-1; D unclear. Germline V gives CDR1 SGDLS, CDR2 YYNGEE. The ends were cut back, 0 bases at V and 0 bases at J, with 7 bases in the middle. This CDR3 is 15 amino acids long. The CDR3 is CASSVVPSSYNEQFF. The CDR3 coding sequence is TGTGCCAGCAGCGTAGTACCAAGCTCCTACAATGAGCAGTTCTTC.

This rearrangement joins TRBV30 to TRBJ2-7; no reliable D call. This CDR3 region has 13 residues. The V end was cut by 5 bases, the J end by 3 bases, with 14 bases between. The germline CDR1 and CDR2 sequences are GTSNPN and SVGIG (reference sequence). CDR3: CAWGRQRNYEQYF. CDR3 nucleotide sequence: TGTGCCTGGGGTAGGCAGCGAAACTACGAGCAGTACTTC. The variable domain in full, completed from reference TRBV30 and TRBJ2-7, reads SQTIHQWPATLVQPVGSPLSLECTVEGTSNPNLYWYRQAAGRGLQLLFYSVGIGQISSEVPQNLSASRPQDRQFILSSKKLLLSDSGFYLCAWGRQRNYEQYFGPGTRLTVT.

The chain carries TRBV7-8 and TRBJ1-3; 7 bases fit TRBD1. Unmatched junction bases numbered 10, after V lost 2 bases and J lost 0 bases. Germline V gene data show CDR1 as SGHVS and CDR2 as FQNEAQ. This CDR3 spans 18 amino acids. The CDR3 is CASSLTRDRFSSGNTIYF. DNA of the CDR3: TGTGCCAGCAGCTTAACTCGGGACAGATTCAGCTCTGGAAACACCATATATTTT.

This chain links TRBV14 with TRBJ2-1, with D maybe TRBD2 (5 bases). The germline CDR1 and CDR2 sequences are SGHDN and FVKESK. CDR3 length: 17 amino acids. V was shortened by 4 bases and J by 2 bases, with 18 bases between the two germline ends. CDR3 loop: CASSRGRGDIAYNEQFF. For the CDR3, the DNA is TGTGCCAGCAGCCGGGGTCGGGGAGACATTGCCTACAATGAGCAGTTCTTC. Looking up the rest from reference TRBV14 and TRBJ2-1 gives the full variable domain: EAGVTQFPSHSVIEKGQTVTLRCDPISGHDNLYWYRRVMGKEIKFLLHFVKESKQDESGMPNNRFLAERTGGTYSTLKVQPAELEDSGVYFCASSRGRGDIAYNEQFFGPGTRLTVL.

This chain connects TRBV2 to TRBJ1-5; TRBD1 matches at 7 bases. The CDR3 has 14 residues. CDR1 and CDR2 (germline): SNHLY, FYNNEI. Trimming removed 6 bases from V and 7 bases from J; junction bases left unmatched: 9. In DNA form, the CDR3 reads TGTGCCAGCAGGTCACAGGGGCCTTGGCAGCCCCAGCATTTT. This translates into CASRSQGPWQPQHF.

The gene calls are TRBV5-1 and TRBJ1-2; D is unresolved. Deletions cut 2 bases from V and 4 bases from J, with 9 bases between. The CDR3 is 13 amino acids. Germline V CDR1 and CDR2: SGHRS, YFSETQ. This CDR3 is CASSFDGSYGYTF. The CDR3 nucleotides are TGCGCCAGCAGCTTTGATGGCAGCTATGGCTACACCTTC. Full variable domain (rest looked up from reference TRBV5-1 and TRBJ1-2): KAGVTQTPRYLIKTRGQQVTLSCSPISGHRSVSWYQQTPGQGLQFLFEYFSETQRNKGNFPGRFSGRQFSNSRSEMNVSTLELGDSALYLCASSFDGSYGYTFGSGTRLTVV.

This rearrangement joins TRBV10-3 to TRBJ2-7, with a weak D call TRBD2 (6 bases). Trimming cost V 3 bases and J 3 bases, with 21 bases left between them. The CDR3 consists of 17 residues. Germline loops: CDR1 ENHRY, CDR2 SYGVKD. The CDR3 region is CAISDPSLAAGSYEQYF. Here the CDR3 DNA reads TGTGCCATCAGTGACCCCTCCTTAGCGGCTGGGAGCTACGAGCAGTACTTC.

The chain joins TRBV10-2 to TRBJ1-1; no reliable D call. This CDR3 contains 15 residues. CDR1 and CDR2 (germline): WSHSY, SAAADI. Trimming took off 8 bases at V and 2 bases at J, with 18 bases between the two ends. CDR3 protein: CASAAHVSFNTEAFF. The CDR3 nucleotides are TGCGCCAGCGCAGCCCATGTTAGCTTTAACACTGAAGCTTTCTTT.

The genes are TRBV7-7 and TRBJ2-2, with no clear D. The germline V and J ends were trimmed by 3 bases and 6 bases, with 8 bases remaining between them. Germline assignment: CDR1 SSHAT and CDR2 FNYEAQ (reference sequence). CDR3 length: 13 amino acids. The CDR3 coding sequence is TGTGCCAGCAGCTTGGACGGTCCCGGGGAGCTGTTTTTT. It translates to CASSLDGPGELFF.

This chain joins TRBV2 and TRBJ1-2; weak D call: TRBD1 (6 bases). CDR3 length: 15 residues. Germline CDR1 reads SNHLY; CDR2 reads FYNNEI. V dropped 9 bases and J dropped 2 bases, with 19 bases sitting between them. In DNA form, the CDR3 reads TGTGCCAGGACCAAGATGGGGGCTCGCAACTATGGCTACACCTTC. Translated: CARTKMGARNYGYTF.

This clone is a singleton in its sample. The V gene is TRBV11-2, the J gene TRBJ2-7, with TRBD1 identical over 8 bases. This CDR3 spans 13 amino acids. Germline assignment: CDR1 SGHAT and CDR2 FQNNGV. The V and J ends lost 3 bases and 3 bases, in that order; junction bases with no gene match: 1. The CDR3: CASSFGTGYEQYF. DNA for the CDR3: TGTGCCAGCAGCTTTGGGACAGGCTACGAGCAGTACTTC.

This clone was seen only once. The V call is TRBV3-1 (or the pseudogene TRBV3-2), the J call TRBJ2-3; 14 nucleotides align to TRBD2. The V gene's germline CDR1 is LGHDT and CDR2 YNNKEL (reference sequence). V was pared by 4 bases and J by 7 bases, with 7 bases of the junction left unmatched. The CDR3 consists of 16 residues. This CDR3 reads CASSPLGTSGGHTQYF. As DNA, the CDR3 is TGTGCCAGCAGCCCCCTCGGGACTAGCGGGGGTCATACGCAGTATTTT.

V usage is TRBV28 and J usage is TRBJ1-5, with 7 bases fitting TRBD1. V gave up 6 bases and J gave up 0 bases; unmatched junction bases: 14. Per the germline V gene, CDR1 is MDHEN and CDR2 is SYDVKM. The CDR3 contains 18 residues. The CDR3 sequence: CASSVTGAHGYSNQPQHF. DNA of the CDR3: TGTGCCAGCAGCGTCACAGGGGCTCACGGATATAGCAATCAGCCCCAGCATTTT.

This chain links TRBV2 with TRBJ1-1; D not resolved. The CDR3 totals 14 residues. The V gene's germline CDR1 is SNHLY and CDR2 FYNNEI. The V end was cut by 2 bases, the J end by 0 bases, with 7 bases between. This CDR3 is CASSELQMNTEAFF. The CDR3 nucleotides are TGTGCCAGCAGTGAACTACAGATGAACACTGAAGCTTTCTTT.

In DNA, the CDR3 is TGTGCCAGCACGGGACACAACACCGGGGAGCTGTTTTTT. Residues: CASTGHNTGELFF. The J gene is TRBJ2-2, the V gene TRBV25-1; a weak D match, TRBD1 (6 bases). CDR1 and CDR2 (germline): MGHDK, SYGVNS. The CDR3 totals 13 residues. V was trimmed by 7 bases and J by 2 bases, leaving 8 bases between them.

The V call is TRBV19, the J call TRBJ2-5; D is ambiguous. The germline CDR1 and CDR2 sequences are LNHDA and SQIVND (reference sequence). This CDR3 is built from 14 residues. V was clipped by 5 bases and J by 2 bases, with 12 bases between them. CDR3 residues: CASSSWSAQETQYF. The CDR3 region has the DNA TGTGCCAGTAGTTCCTGGTCAGCTCAAGAGACCCAGTACTTC.